The 3 T cell receptor beta chains below come from one sample, sequenced in a study of T cells after yellow fever vaccination. TCRdb processed the 5' RACE reads anew with MiXCR; each CDR3 protein has one entry. This sample has 500,000 to 650,000 distinct CDR3 sequences, with 9% to 15% found just once. Sequenced here: PBMCs, sampled on the day of the yellow fever booster vaccination. The receptors originated from a man younger than 40 who received the YFV17D yellow fever vaccine.

This clonotype was detected ten times or more. The gene calls are TRBV20-1 and TRBJ2-1; TRBD1 matches 9 bases. Germline V gives CDR1 DFQATT, CDR2 SNEGSKA (reference sequence). CDR3 length: 14 amino acids. Germline trimming cut 6 bases from V and 6 bases from J; bases unmatched to any gene: 9. The CDR3 coding sequence is TGCAGTGCGAGTCCGGGACAGGGAATCAATGAGCAGTTCTTC. This codes for CSASPGQGINEQFF.

The table lists this clonotype with a few counts. The chain has TRBV27 and TRBJ1-1; 7 nucleotides agree with TRBD1. V lost 1 base, J lost 1 base, and 6 bases stayed unmatched. CDR3 size: 16 residues. CDR1 and CDR2 (germline): MNHEY, SMNVEV (reference sequence). The CDR3 sequence: CASSLWGQRKNTEAFF. Here the CDR3 DNA reads TGTGCCAGCAGTTTATGGGGACAGAGAAAGAACACTGAAGCTTTCTTT.

V and J are TRBV6-2 or TRBV6-3 and TRBJ2-5; D not resolved. From germline, CDR1 is MNHEY and CDR2 SVGEGT. CDR3 length: 14 residues. Trimming cost V 2 bases and J 3 bases, with 10 bases left between them. The CDR3 region is CASSYDRPKETQYF. CDR3 coding DNA: TGTGCCAGCAGTTACGACCGTCCGAAAGAGACCCAGTACTTC.